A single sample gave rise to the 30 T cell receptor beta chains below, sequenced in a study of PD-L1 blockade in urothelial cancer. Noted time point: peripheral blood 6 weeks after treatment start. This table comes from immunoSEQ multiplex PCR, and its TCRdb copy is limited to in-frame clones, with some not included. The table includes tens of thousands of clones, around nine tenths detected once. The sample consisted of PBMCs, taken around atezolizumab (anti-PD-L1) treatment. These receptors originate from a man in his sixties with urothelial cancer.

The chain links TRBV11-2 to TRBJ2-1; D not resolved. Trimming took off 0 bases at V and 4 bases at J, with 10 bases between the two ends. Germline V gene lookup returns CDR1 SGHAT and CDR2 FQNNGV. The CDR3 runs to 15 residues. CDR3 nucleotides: TGTGCCAGCAGCTTAGACCCAGCTAGATACAATGAGCAGTTCTTC. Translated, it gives CASSLDPARYNEQFF. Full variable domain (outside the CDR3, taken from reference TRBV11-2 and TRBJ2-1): EAGVAQSPRYKIIEKRQSVAFWCNPISGHATLYWYQQILGQGPKLLIQFQNNGVVDDSQLPKDRFSAERLKGVDSTLKIQPAKLEDSAVYLCASSLDPARYNEQFFGPGTRLTVL.

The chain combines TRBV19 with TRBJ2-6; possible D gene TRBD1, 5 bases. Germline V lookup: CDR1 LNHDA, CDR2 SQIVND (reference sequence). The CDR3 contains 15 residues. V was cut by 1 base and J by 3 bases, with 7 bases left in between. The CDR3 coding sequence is TGTGCCAGTAGTATAGGCAGGGATGGGGCCAACGTCCTGACTTTC. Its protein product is CASSIGRDGANVLTF.

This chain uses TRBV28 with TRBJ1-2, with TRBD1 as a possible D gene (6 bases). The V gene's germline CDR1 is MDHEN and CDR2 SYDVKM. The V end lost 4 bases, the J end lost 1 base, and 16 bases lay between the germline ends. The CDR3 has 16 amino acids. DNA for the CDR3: TGTGCCAGCAGTTCTCTGACAGGACAGTTTAACTATGGCTACACCTTC. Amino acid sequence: CASSSLTGQFNYGYTF.

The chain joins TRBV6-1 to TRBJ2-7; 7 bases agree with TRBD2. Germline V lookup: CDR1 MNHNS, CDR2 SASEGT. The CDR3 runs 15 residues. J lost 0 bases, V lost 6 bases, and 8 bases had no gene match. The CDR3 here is CASSPAGDPSYEQYF. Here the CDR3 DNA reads TGTGCCAGCAGCCCGGCGGGGGACCCCTCCTACGAGCAGTACTTC.

The CDR3 DNA reads as TGTGCCAGCAGCTTGGGAGTACTTCAAGAGACCCAGTACTTC. As protein: CASSLGVLQETQYF. The rearrangement links TRBV5-8 to TRBJ2-5, with D unclear. Germline CDR1 SGHTS, CDR2 YDEGEE. Trimming took 0 bases from V and 2 from J, leaving 8 bases between them. This CDR3 region has 14 residues.

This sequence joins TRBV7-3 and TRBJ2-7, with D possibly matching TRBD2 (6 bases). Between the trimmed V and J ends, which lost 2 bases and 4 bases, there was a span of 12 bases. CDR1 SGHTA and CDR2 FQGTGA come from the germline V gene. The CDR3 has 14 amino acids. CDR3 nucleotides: TGTGCCAGCAGCTTAGATAGCGGAGCTTACGAGCAGTACTTC. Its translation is CASSLDSGAYEQYF.

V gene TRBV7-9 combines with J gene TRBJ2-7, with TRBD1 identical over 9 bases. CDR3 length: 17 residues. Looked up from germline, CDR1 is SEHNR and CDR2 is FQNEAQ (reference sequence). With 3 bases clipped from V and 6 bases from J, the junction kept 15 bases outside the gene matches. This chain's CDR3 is CASSFYPGDRGSGEQYF. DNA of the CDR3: TGTGCCAGCAGCTTTTATCCCGGAGACAGGGGGTCGGGCGAGCAGTACTTC.

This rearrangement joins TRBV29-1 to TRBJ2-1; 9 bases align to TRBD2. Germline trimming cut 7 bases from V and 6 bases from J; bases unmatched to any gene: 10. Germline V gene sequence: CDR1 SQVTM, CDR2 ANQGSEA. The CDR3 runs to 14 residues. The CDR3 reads CSGKKREARNEQFF. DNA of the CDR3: TGCAGCGGTAAAAAGCGGGAGGCTCGCAATGAGCAGTTCTTC.

The DNA of the CDR3 is TGTGCCAGCAGCCTGAAACCGGGACAGGGGAATGAGCAGTTCTTC. Its translation is CASSLKPGQGNEQFF. V usage is TRBV5-5 and J usage is TRBJ2-1; 10 nucleotides align to TRBD1. After removal of 4 bases from V and 7 bases from J, the junction contained 8 bases not matched to a gene. The CDR3 loop spans 15 amino acids. Germline CDR1 SGHKS, CDR2 YYEKEE (reference sequence).

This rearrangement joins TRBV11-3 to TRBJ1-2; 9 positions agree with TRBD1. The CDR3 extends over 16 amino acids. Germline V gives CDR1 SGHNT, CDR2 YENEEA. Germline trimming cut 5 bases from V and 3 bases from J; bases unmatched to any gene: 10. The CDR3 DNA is TGTGCCAGCAGCCGCGGGACAGGGTCAGGTCACTATGGCTACACCTTC. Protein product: CASSRGTGSGHYGYTF.

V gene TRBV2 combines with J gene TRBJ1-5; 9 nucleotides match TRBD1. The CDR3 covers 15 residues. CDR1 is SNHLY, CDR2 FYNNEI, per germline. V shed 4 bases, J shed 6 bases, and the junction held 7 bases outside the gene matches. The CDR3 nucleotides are TGTGCCAGCAGTGTTTCGAGGACAGGGGTTCAGCCCCAGCATTTT. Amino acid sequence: CASSVSRTGVQPQHF.

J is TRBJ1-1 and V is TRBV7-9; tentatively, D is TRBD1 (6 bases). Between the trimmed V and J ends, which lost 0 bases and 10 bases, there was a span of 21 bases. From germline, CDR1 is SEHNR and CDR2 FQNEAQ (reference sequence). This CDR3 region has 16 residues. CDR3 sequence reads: CASSLAFLTPGESAFF. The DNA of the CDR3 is TGTGCCAGCAGCTTAGCTTTCCTGACCCCAGGGGAGTCAGCTTTCTTT.

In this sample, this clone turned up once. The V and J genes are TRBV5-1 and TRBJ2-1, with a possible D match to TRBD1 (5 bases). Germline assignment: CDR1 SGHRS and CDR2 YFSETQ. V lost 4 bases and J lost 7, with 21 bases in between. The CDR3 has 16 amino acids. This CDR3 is CASSPRGALVGNEQFF. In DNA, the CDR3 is TGCGCCAGCAGCCCCCGTGGGGCCCTCGTTGGAAATGAGCAGTTCTTC.

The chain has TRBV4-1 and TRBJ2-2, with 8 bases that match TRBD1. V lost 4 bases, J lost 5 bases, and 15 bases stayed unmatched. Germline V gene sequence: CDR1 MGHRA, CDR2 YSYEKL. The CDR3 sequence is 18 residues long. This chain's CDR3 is CASSLTPGGVLKTGELFF. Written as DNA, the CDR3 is TGCGCCAGCAGCCTTACTCCAGGGGGCGTTTTGAAGACCGGGGAGCTGTTTTTT.

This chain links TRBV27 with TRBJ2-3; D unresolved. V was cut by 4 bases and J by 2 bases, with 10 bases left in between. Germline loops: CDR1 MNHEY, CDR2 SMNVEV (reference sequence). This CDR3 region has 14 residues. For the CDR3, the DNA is TGTGCCAGCAGTTCCGTACTAAACACAGATACGCAGTATTTT. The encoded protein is CASSSVLNTDTQYF.

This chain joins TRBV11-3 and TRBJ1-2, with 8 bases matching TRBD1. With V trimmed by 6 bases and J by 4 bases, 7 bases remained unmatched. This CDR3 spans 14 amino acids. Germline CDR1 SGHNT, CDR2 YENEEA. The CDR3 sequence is CASSPDRVGYGYTF. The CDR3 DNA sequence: TGTGCCAGCAGTCCGGACAGGGTCGGCTATGGCTACACCTTC.

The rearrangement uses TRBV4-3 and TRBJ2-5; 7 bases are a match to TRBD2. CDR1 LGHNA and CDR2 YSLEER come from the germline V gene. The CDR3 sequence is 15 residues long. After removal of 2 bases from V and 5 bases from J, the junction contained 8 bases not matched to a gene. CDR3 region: CASSQSRLARETQYF. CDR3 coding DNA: TGCGCCAGCAGCCAATCCCGACTAGCTCGCGAGACCCAGTACTTC.

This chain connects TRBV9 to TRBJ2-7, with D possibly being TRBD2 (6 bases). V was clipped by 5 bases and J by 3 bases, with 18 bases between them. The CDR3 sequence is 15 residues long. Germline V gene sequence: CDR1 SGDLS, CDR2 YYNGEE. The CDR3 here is CASSFQAGSLYEQYF. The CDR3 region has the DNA TGTGCCAGCAGTTTCCAAGCGGGTAGTCTCTACGAGCAGTACTTC.

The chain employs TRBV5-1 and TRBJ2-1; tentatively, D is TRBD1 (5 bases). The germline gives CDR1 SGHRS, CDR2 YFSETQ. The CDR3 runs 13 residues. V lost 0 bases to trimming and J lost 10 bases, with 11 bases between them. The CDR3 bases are TGCGCCAGCAGCTTGGGTCAGGGTGGAGAGCAGTTCTTC. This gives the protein CASSLGQGGEQFF.

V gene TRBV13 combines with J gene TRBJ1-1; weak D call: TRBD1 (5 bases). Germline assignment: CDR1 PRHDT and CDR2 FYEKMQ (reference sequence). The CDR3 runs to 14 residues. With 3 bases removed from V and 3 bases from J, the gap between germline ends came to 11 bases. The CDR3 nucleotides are TGTGCCAGCAGCTTCCTCTCGGGGGACACTGAAGCTTTCTTT. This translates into CASSFLSGDTEAFF.

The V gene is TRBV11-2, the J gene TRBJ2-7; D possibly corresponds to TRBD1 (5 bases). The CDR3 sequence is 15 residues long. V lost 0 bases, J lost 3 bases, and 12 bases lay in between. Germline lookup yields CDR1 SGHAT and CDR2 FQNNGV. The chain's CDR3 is CASSLDLTGDYEQYF. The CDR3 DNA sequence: TGTGCCAGCAGCTTAGATCTAACAGGCGACTACGAGCAGTACTTC.

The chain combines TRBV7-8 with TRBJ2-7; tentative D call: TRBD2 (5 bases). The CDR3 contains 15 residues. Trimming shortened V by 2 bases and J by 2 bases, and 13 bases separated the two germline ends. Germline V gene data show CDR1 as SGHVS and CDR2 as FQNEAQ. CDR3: CASSLFERQAYEQYF. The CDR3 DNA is TGTGCCAGCAGCTTATTCGAGCGGCAAGCCTACGAGCAGTACTTC.

The CDR3 DNA reads as TGTGCCAGCAGCGTTCTAGCGGGCTTGGAGACCCAGTACTTC. This encodes CASSVLAGLETQYF. V and J are TRBV11-3 and TRBJ2-5, with TRBD2 identical over 8 bases. The V segment lost 5 bases and the J segment 5 bases; nucleotides outside the gene matches: 7. The CDR3 totals 14 residues. From germline, CDR1 is SGHNT and CDR2 YENEEA.

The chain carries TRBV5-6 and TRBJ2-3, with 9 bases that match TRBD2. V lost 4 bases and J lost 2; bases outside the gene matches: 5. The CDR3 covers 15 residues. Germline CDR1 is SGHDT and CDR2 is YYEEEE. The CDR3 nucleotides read TGTGCCAGCAGCCGGCGGGGGGGCTTCACAGATACGCAGTATTTT. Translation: CASSRRGGFTDTQYF.

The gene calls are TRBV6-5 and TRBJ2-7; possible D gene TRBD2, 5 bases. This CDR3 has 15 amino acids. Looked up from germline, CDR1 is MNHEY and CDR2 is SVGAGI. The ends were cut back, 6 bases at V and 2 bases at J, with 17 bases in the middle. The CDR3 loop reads CASSHPYDGTYEQYF. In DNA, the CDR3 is TGTGCCAGCAGCCATCCTTATGACGGGACCTACGAGCAGTACTTC.

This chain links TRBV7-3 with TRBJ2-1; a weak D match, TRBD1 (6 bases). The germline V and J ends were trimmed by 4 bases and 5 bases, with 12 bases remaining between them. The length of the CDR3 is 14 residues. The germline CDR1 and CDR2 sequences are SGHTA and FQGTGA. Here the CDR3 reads CASSSSGVNNEQFF. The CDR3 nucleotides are TGTGCCAGCAGCTCCTCAGGGGTGAACAATGAGCAGTTCTTC.

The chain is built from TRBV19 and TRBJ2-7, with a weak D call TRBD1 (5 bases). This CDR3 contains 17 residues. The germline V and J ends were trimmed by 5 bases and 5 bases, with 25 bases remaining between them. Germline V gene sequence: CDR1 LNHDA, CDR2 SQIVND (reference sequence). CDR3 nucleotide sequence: TGTGCCAGTAGTCCCGACAGCCTAATACAACGGATCGACGAGCAGTACTTC. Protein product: CASSPDSLIQRIDEQYF. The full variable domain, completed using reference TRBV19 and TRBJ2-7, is DGGITQSPKYLFRKEGQNVTLSCEQNLNHDAMYWYRQDPGQGLRLIYYSQIVNDFQKGDIAEGYSVSREKKESFPLTVTSAQKNPTAFYLCASSPDSLIQRIDEQYFGPGTRLTVT.

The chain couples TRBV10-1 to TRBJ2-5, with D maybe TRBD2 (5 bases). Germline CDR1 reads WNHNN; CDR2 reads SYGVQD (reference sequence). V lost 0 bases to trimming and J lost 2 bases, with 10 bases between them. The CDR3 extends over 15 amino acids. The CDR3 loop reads CASSESPGRQETQYF. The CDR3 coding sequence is TGCGCCAGCAGTGAGTCCCCGGGAAGACAAGAGACCCAGTACTTC.

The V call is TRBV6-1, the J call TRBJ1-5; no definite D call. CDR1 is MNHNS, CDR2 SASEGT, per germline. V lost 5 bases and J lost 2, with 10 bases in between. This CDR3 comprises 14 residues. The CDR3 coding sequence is TGTGCCAGCAGTCCCCGCGGGGGCAATCAGCCCCAGCATTTT. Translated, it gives CASSPRGGNQPQHF.

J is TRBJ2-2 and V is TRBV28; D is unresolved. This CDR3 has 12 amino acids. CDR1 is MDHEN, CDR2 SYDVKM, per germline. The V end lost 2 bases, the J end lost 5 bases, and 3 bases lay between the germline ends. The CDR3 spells CASSLRTGELFF. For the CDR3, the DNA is TGTGCCAGCAGTTTACGGACCGGGGAGCTGTTTTTT.